The present T cell receptor (beta chain) was sequenced within a study of blood T cell repertoires in COVID-19. Overall study: PBMCs, B-cell-depleted T cells, or T cells provided the cDNA or gDNA that made up the material.

The study recruited people aged about 18 to 95 years across about two dozen US areas. Individuals in the exposed group had encountered a COVID-19 case within 2 weeks preceding study entry. Per the study methods: Nucleated cell counts were estimated from reference gene primer amplification. TCRdb's table, derived via immunoSEQ multiplex PCR, lists solely in-frame clones and lacks some. From that table come the V and J calls and clone size; the DNA was used to work out D and trimming. The sample includes more than 350,000 clones, nearly 90% of them seen just once. The TCR sequence derives from a woman younger than 35 who had been exposed to COVID-19. Sequenced sample: PBMCs or T cells enriched from blood (not recorded which).

CDR3 sequence: CASSYHSGGPYDEQFF. The CDR3 nucleotides read TGTGCCAGCAGCTACCATAGCGGGGGGCCCTATGATGAGCAGTTCTTC. The rearrangement uses TRBV7-9 and TRBJ2-1, with TRBD2 matching 10 bases. The CDR3 is 16 residues long. The V gene's germline CDR1 is SEHNR and CDR2 FQNEAQ (reference sequence). The V segment lost 4 bases and the J segment 8 bases; nucleotides outside the gene matches: 11.